This T cell receptor (beta chain) was identified during a study of patients and donors after allogeneic stem cell transplantation. TCRdb re-called the RT-PCR reads with MiXCR, one entry per CDR3 protein. The table lists 150,000 to 200,000 distinct CDR3 sequences, roughly 31% of them singletons. V was shortened by 0 bases and J by 5 bases, with 4 bases between the two germline ends. The CDR3 extends over 12 amino acids. CDR1 and CDR2 (germline): SGHRS, YFSETQ. This clonotype showed up just a few times. Sequencing used blood, either unsorted or a sorted T cell fraction (not recorded which). The TCR sequence derives from a human donor who was either an allogeneic HSCT recipient or a stem cell or donor lymphocyte infusion donor (not recorded which). It is not recorded whose cells these are; they may come from a transplant donor. The V call is TRBV5-1, the J call TRBJ2-3; no clear D gene. The CDR3 reads CASSLALDTQYF. The CDR3 bases are TGCGCCAGCAGCTTGGCCCTAGATACGCAGTATTTT.